This TCR beta chain originates from a study of human thymus T cells. The study, taken as a whole, reports: Thymic as well as blood repertoires seemed to favor certain V and J genes unevenly.

Of note for this clone: Its antigen is unknown.

Measured with immunoSEQ multiplex PCR; TCRdb has only the in-frame clones, and not every one. The sample includes roughly 60,000 clones, around 94% of them seen just once. The donor group consisted of healthy Finnish infants who were having corrective surgery for congenital heart defects. The trim removed 3 bases at V and 0 bases at J, leaving 3 bases unmatched. The germline gives CDR1 SGDLS, CDR2 YYNGEE. This CDR3 comprises 15 residues. Source material: blood. V and J are TRBV9 and TRBJ2-3; 8 bases agree with TRBD2. The source of this sequence is a boy younger than two with a congenital heart defect but otherwise immunologically healthy. As DNA, the CDR3 is TGTGCCAGCAGCGCCAGACTAGCGAGCACAGATACGCAGTATTTT. This translates into CASSARLASTDTQYF.